Sequencing of this T cell receptor (beta chain) was carried out in a study of shared clonotypes between healthy human individuals. Everyone who donated was a Caucasian adult who lived in Nashville, Tennessee. This table comes from immunoSEQ multiplex PCR, and its TCRdb copy is limited to in-frame clones, with some not included. The sample shows some 2,100,000 clones, more than 90% of them seen only once. V lost 5 bases and J 10 bases, leaving 21 bases between the germline ends. The V gene's germline CDR1 is SGHVS and CDR2 FQNEAQ. The CDR3 totals 15 residues. Sequencing input: naive CD4+ T cells sorted from blood. Subset defined: CD45RA+ positively selected. The J gene is TRBJ1-3, the V gene TRBV7-8, with a tentative D call TRBD1 (6 bases). This TCR was recovered from a man in his late teens or twenties in good health. Written as DNA, the CDR3 is TGTGCCAGCAGCCTCCCAAATACAGGGATTAGTACCATATATTTT. Translated, it gives CASSLPNTGISTIYF. The full variable domain, rest sourced from reference TRBV7-8 and TRBJ1-3, is GAGVSQSPRYKVAKRGQDVALRCDPISGHVSLFWYQQALGQGPEFLTYFQNEAQLDKSGLPSDRFFAERPEGSVSTLKIQRTQQEDSAVYLCASSLPNTGISTIYFGEGSWLTVV.